Below are 2 T cell receptor beta chains sequenced from a single sample in a study of blood T cell repertoires in COVID-19. Clones were read by immunoSEQ multiplex PCR, and TCRdb kept only the in-frame ones, dropping some. The sample has about 200,000 clones, around 90% seen once. The specimen was PBMCs or T cells enriched from blood (not recorded which). Every receptor here comes from a woman in her twenties or thirties who had recovered from COVID-19.

This sequence joins TRBV7-2 and TRBJ1-1; D gene uncertain. CDR3 length: 15 amino acids. Germline CDR1 reads SGHTA; CDR2 reads FQGNSA. The V end was cut by 0 bases, the J end by 0 bases, with 8 bases between. The CDR3 DNA reads TGTGCCAGCAGCTTAGCGGTCGGTTTGAACACTGAAGCTTTCTTT. Translated, it gives CASSLAVGLNTEAFF.

The rearrangement joins TRBV7-9 to TRBJ1-6; D unresolved. V was trimmed by 11 bases and J by 6 bases, leaving 11 bases between them. Germline lookup yields CDR1 SEHNR and CDR2 FQNEAQ (reference sequence). This CDR3 spans 12 amino acids. The CDR3 loop reads CAVSGLNSPLHF. The CDR3 region has the DNA TGTGCCGTATCCGGACTTAATTCACCCCTCCACTTT.